Sequencing of this T cell receptor (beta chain) was carried out in a study of OX40 agonist ivuxolimab in advanced cancers. In the study overall: Ivuxolimab was an agonistic, fully human IgG2 monoclonal antibody directed against OX40 (CD134), a costimulatory receptor. The paper reports the monotherapy dose-escalation portion (N of about 56 patients) of the phase I ivuxolimab trial. Of the approximately 50 dose-escalation patients, hepatocellular carcinoma was present in roughly 19, melanoma in approximately 15, renal cell carcinoma in 9 and head and neck cancer in 9. Intravenous ivuxolimab was administered to patients every 2 weeks at six dose levels: 0.01, 0.1, 0.3, 1.5, 3 and 10 mg/kg. Patients were allowed to have had prior anti-PD-1, anti-PD-L1 or anti-CTLA-4 therapy, and 40% of the dose-escalation patients had been treated with checkpoint inhibitors. Peripheral TCRbeta sequencing was intended to test whether TCR sequence diversity was altered and clonal T-cell expansion was caused by ivuxolimab. In the dose-escalation cohort, over 65% of patients were male, and the mean age was about 55 years, with a range of about 23 to 85. Partial responses occurred in three dose-escalation patients, of whom one had hepatocellular carcinoma and two had cutaneous melanoma.

Patients with a history of autoimmune disease or receiving systemic immunosuppression were excluded from the trial. In every dose cohort, peripheral blood was drawn for TCR sequencing at baseline, cycle 4 day 1, and cycle 7 day 1. Samples came from an open-label, multicenter, first-in-human phase I dose-escalation trial of ivuxolimab. The trial enrolled adults with locally advanced or metastatic head and neck squamous cell, hepatocellular, melanoma or renal cell carcinoma. Before TCR sequencing, CD4+ and CD8+ T cells were separately sorted from peripheral blood. Concerning this clone itself: Its antigen remains unidentified. No per-base quality is available; no much larger clone lies one base away.

CDR1 SNHLY and CDR2 FYNNEI were looked up in the germline V gene. The CDR3 starts with the cysteine, ends with the phenylalanine, and has 13 residues. The only DNA kept is the CDR3, 39 bases in frame from the first base. V gives up 8 bases and J gives up 3 bases, and the segment between their germline ends measures 12 bases. For sequencing of the TCRbeta CDR3 region, genomic DNA was extracted from the sorted cells. The immunoSEQ Assay was used for sequencing of TCRbeta CDR3 regions. TCRdb's version of the immuneACCESS table is confined to in-frame rearrangements and falls short of the full clone set. An unresolved V gene accounts for under half of the shortfall where checked; the remainder is of unknown origin. The sample table holds tens of thousands of clones, of which around 92% were seen once. The top ten constitute around 7% of the sample. Here is what the overall study found, with its caveats: Low levels of normalized T-cell clonal expansion were also seen in some nonresponding patients. On average, CD8+ T cells showed more expanded clones than CD4+ T cells after ivuxolimab. Which antigens the clonally expanded peripheral T cells were specific for was not determined. At doses of 0.1 to 3.0 mg/kg, clonal expansion of both CD4+ and CD8+ blood T cells was observed from baseline to week 6. Partial responders in the 0.1-3.0 mg/kg groups had among the lowest normalized peripheral clonal expansion, especially among CD8+ T cells.

The TCR was taken from an adult with an advanced solid tumor such as melanoma, head and neck, liver or kidney cancer. Sequenced material: CD4+ or CD8+ T cells sorted from blood, taken in a trial of the OX40 agonist ivuxolimab. In this chain, TRBV2 is recombined with TRBJ2-3, with TRBD1 as a weak D call on 6 bases. Here the CDR3 is given as CASGTGLTDTQYF. The bases are TGTGCCAGCGGTACAGGGTTGACAGATACGCAGTATTTT.